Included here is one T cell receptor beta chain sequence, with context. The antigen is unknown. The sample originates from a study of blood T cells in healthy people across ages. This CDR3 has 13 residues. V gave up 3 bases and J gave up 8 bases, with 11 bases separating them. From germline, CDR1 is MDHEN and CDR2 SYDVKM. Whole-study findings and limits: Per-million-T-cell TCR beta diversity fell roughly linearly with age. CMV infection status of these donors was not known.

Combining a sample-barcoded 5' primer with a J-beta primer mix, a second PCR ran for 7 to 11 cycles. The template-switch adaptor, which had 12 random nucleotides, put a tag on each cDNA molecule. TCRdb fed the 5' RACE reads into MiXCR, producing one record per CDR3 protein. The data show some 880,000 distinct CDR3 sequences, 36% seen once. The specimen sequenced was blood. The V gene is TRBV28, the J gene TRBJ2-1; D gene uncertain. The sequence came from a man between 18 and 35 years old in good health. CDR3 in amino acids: CASSFLGWDEQFF. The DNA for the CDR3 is TGTGCCAGCAGTTTCCTGGGCTGGGATGAGCAGTTCTTC.